A single TCR beta chain is shown here with its context. The antigen remains unidentified. CD4 enrichment then naive enrichment separated naive from memory CD4+ cells. Naive or memory CD4+ cells were cultured 1:1 with T cell-depleted PBMCs plus CEF. These data come from a study of CD4 T cells in relation to SARS-CoV-2 and coronaviruses. About the research overall: ViraFEST: roughly ten-day antigen culture of PBMCs, then TCR beta CDR3 sequencing. Convalescent donors were aged about 21 to 75, with median approximately 39 years.

The CDR3 runs to 16 residues. V was clipped by 2 bases and J by 0 bases; unmatched bases: 6. CDR1 and CDR2 (germline): MGHRA, YSYEKL. The protocol was immunoSEQ multiplex PCR, while the TCRdb copy is restricted to in-frame clones and leaves out a portion. Of around 41,000 clones listed, 84% were seen once; the top ten hold roughly 1.2%. Sequenced input: naive CD4+ T cells from PBMCs, cultured in vitro. Subset noted: naive CD4+ T cells isolated by negative enrichment. J is TRBJ2-7 and V is TRBV4-1; TRBD1 matches 8 bases. The receptor was isolated from an adult with COVID-19. The CDR3 sequence: CASSQTTGDASYEQYF. The CDR3 nucleotides are TGCGCCAGCAGCCAAACGACAGGGGACGCCTCCTACGAGCAGTACTTC.